The source of this T cell receptor (beta chain) is a study of blood T cell repertoires in COVID-19. Across the whole study: Sample material is recorded as cDNA or gDNA derived from T cells, B-cell-depleted T cells, or PBMCs.

Authors' analysis steps: For nucleated cells, counts were estimated from reference gene primer amplification. Generated by immunoSEQ multiplex PCR, the TCRdb table keeps only in-frame clones and is missing some. That table is the source of V, J and clone size, and D and trimming were worked out from the DNA. The sample includes under 110,000 clones, around 80% of them seen just once. Germline V lookup: CDR1 MDHEN, CDR2 SYDVKM. The CDR3 runs 20 residues. With V trimmed by 3 bases and J by 2 bases, 19 bases remained unmatched. The chain uses TRBV28 and TRBJ2-1; 7 nucleotides align to TRBD2. The sequence came from a man older than 75 with COVID-19, enrolled during active disease. The sequencing sample was made of peripheral blood. This chain's CDR3 is CASSFPSYTGLHLTYNEQFF. The CDR3, as DNA: TGTGCCAGCAGTTTCCCCTCTTATACGGGACTACATCTCACCTACAATGAGCAGTTCTTC.